The clone carrying this T cell receptor (beta chain) has just a few counts. This sample is part of a study of beta chain features in type 1 diabetes. At the level of the study: Similarity in age, gender and cell yields was seen between patients and healthy donors.

What was sequenced were expressed TCRB transcripts, since all of the isolated RNA had been reverse transcribed. The data were produced by immunoSEQ multiplex PCR, yet TCRdb's version contains in-frame clones alone and is incomplete. The sample consists of about 330,000 clones, 9.5% to 12% of them appearing once. This CDR3 has 13 residues. Looked up from germline, CDR1 is SQVTM and CDR2 is ANQGSEA. V gave up 8 bases and J gave up 8 bases; unmatched junction bases: 5. The sequenced sample was naive CD4+ T cells from blood. The chain uses TRBV29-1 and TRBJ2-1; 14 bases align to TRBD2. This clonotype was sampled from a woman in her 30s in good health. CDR3 sequence reads: CSWTSGRLDEQFF. The CDR3 DNA is TGCAGCTGGACTAGCGGGAGGTTGGATGAGCAGTTCTTC.